One and the same sample provided the 4 T cell receptor beta chains below, sequenced in a study of T cells in Graves' hyperthyroidism and ophthalmopathy. The CDR3 regions of TCR beta were amplified from RNA transcripts. The study used the HTBI primer set for a first-round RT-PCR of the TCR CDR3. TCRdb called the multiplex PCR reads again in MiXCR, with one record for every CDR3 protein. The sample has 450,000 to 650,000 distinct CDR3 sequences; 12% to 15% are singletons. The specimen was blood. The receptors come from a woman aged 18-35 years with Graves' ophthalmopathy.

This clonotype was observed many times. V and J are TRBV7-9 and TRBJ2-7; D is possibly TRBD2 (5 bases). The CDR3 extends over 15 amino acids. With 0 bases removed from V and 2 bases from J, the gap between germline ends came to 11 bases. CDR1 is SEHNR and CDR2 is FQNEAQ in the germline V gene (reference sequence). The CDR3 nucleotides are TGTGCCAGCAGCTTAGCGGGAGTTGGGGCCTACGAGCAGTACTTC. Translating gives CASSLAGVGAYEQYF.

This clonotype was seen more than once but under ten times. The chain recombines TRBV20-1 with TRBJ2-1; D ambiguous. The CDR3 sequence is 14 residues long. Germline values: CDR1 DFQATT, CDR2 SNEGSKA (reference sequence). V was pared by 0 bases and J by 7 bases, with 13 bases between. CDR3 amino acids: CSARDFGPPNEQFF. The DNA of the CDR3 is TGCAGTGCTAGAGATTTTGGACCCCCGAATGAGCAGTTCTTC.

The V call is TRBV19, the J call TRBJ2-7; D possibly uses TRBD1 or TRBD2 (7 bases each). V was clipped by 6 bases and J by 2 bases, with 20 bases between them. Germline loops: CDR1 LNHDA, CDR2 SQIVND (reference sequence). This CDR3 has 16 residues. In nucleotides, the CDR3 is TGTGCCAGTAGCCCCAGGGGGGGAGAAGCACCCTACGAGCAGTACTTC. It specifies CASSPRGGEAPYEQYF.

This clonotype was seen ten or more times. The rearrangement joins TRBV12-3 or TRBV12-4 to TRBJ2-2, with TRBD2 as a possible D gene (5 bases). The CDR3 has 14 amino acids. Deletions cut 5 bases from V and 3 bases from J, with 10 bases between. CDR3 loop: CASSQEGYTGELFF. CDR3 DNA sequence: TGTGCCAGCAGTCAAGAGGGTTACACCGGGGAGCTGTTTTTT.